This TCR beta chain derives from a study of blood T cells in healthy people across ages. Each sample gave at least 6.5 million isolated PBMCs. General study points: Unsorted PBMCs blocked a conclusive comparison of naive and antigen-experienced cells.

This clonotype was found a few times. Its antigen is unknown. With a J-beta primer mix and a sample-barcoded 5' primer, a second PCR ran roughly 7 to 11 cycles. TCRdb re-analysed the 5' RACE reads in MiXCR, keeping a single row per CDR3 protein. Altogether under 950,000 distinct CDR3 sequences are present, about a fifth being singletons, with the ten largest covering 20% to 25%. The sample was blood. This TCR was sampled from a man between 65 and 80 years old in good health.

The DNA for the CDR3 is TGTGCCAGCAGTTACGGGGGTAGCGGGGGGCGATACAATGAGCAGTTCTTC. Translating it yields CASSYGGSGGRYNEQFF. V gene TRBV6-5 combines with J gene TRBJ2-1, with 10 bases aligning to TRBD2. CDR1 and CDR2 (germline): MNHEY, SVGAGI. The V segment lost 2 bases and the J segment 4 bases; nucleotides outside the gene matches: 8. The CDR3 has 17 amino acids.